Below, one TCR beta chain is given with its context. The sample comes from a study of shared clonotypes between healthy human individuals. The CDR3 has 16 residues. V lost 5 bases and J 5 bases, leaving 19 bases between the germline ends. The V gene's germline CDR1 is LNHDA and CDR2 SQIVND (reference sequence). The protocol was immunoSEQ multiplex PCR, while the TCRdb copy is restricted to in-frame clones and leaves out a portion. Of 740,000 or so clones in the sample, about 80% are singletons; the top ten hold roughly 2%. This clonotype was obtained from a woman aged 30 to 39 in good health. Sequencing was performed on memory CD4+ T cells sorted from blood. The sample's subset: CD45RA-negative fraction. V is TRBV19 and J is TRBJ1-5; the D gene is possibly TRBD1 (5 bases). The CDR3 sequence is CASSFGGAQGYQPQHF. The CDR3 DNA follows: TGTGCCAGTAGTTTTGGCGGGGCTCAAGGTTATCAGCCCCAGCATTTT.